In its sample, the clone carrying this T cell receptor beta chain was seen many times. This specimen belongs to a study of neurological immune-mediated disorders. TCRdb ran MiXCR on the 5' RACE reads and lists one entry per CDR3 protein. Of tens of thousands of distinct CDR3 sequences in the sample, approximately 13% were seen once. The CDR3 runs to 17 residues. CDR1 is SGHRS and CDR2 is YFSETQ in the germline V gene. V trimming: 2 bases; J trimming: 5 bases; junction bases outside the gene matches: 10. Sample time point: longitudinal time-point 3. The sequence was obtained from a man aged 25 to 40 in good health. The genes are TRBV5-1 and TRBJ2-3; 11 bases are shared with TRBD2. Material: PBMCs. CDR3: CASSLPTSGSFVDTQYF. The CDR3 DNA reads as TGCGCCAGCAGCTTACCCACTAGCGGGAGTTTTGTAGATACGCAGTATTTT.